A selection of T cell receptor beta chains follows, all from one sample in a study of shared clonotypes between healthy human individuals. The repertoire was sequenced with immunoSEQ multiplex PCR; TCRdb's copy has only in-frame clones and lacks some. The table has 2 million to 2.5 million clones, about 95% seen once. Sequencing was performed on naive CD8+ T cells sorted from blood. These receptors were obtained from a young man in good health. The CDR3 runs from the conserved cysteine through the conserved F or W.

v_gene: TRBV19; CDR3aa: CASSPAGVDTQYF
v_gene: TRBV7-9; CDR3aa: CASSSSVSTEAFF
v_gene: TRBV7-9; CDR3aa: CASSSIDNEQFF
v_gene: TRBV6-5; CDR3aa: CASSAGLVYEQYF
v_gene: TRBV5-4; CDR3aa: CASSLVQETQYF
v_gene: TRBV6-5; CDR3aa: CASSIGGSTGELFF
v_gene: TRBV28; CDR3aa: CASSPGGTQPQHF
v_gene: TRBV5-4; CDR3aa: CASSLGGLADTQYF
v_gene: TRBV9; CDR3aa: CASSGLFPGLYF
v_gene: TRBV11-1; CDR3aa: CASSLGLLAGYTF
v_gene: TRBV6-1; CDR3aa: CASSEGGYMNTEAFF
v_gene: TRBV4-1; CDR3aa: CASSQLEADTQYF
v_gene: TRBV7-9; CDR3aa: CASSLVGQGADSNQPQHF
v_gene: TRBV19; CDR3aa: CASSRGGLDYGYTF
v_gene: TRBV7-9; CDR3aa: CASSPGENTGELFF
v_gene: TRBV9; CDR3aa: CASSSATGTQYF
v_gene: TRBV2; CDR3aa: CASSESGFPYEQYF
v_gene: TRBV4-3; CDR3aa: CASSQDRLYEQYF
v_gene: TRBV5-6; CDR3aa: CASSLFRGNTEAFF
v_gene: TRBV7-9; CDR3aa: CASSHAGGQDTQYF
v_gene: TRBV27; CDR3aa: CASSLRWDPSWTQYF
v_gene: TRBV27; CDR3aa: CASSLFISYEQYF
v_gene: TRBV25-1; CDR3aa: CASSPTGAYNSPLHF
v_gene: TRBV4-1; CDR3aa: CASSEGLAGTYEQYF
v_gene: TRBV20-1; CDR3aa: CSAWSGTEAFF